The entry that follows covers one TCR beta chain sequence. No antigen is known for it. Arm-PCR of CDR3 regions with iRepertoire HTBI primers generated TCR beta libraries. TCRdb ran MiXCR on the multiplex PCR reads and lists one entry per CDR3 protein. The top ten clones hold approximately 27% of a sample with approximately 350,000 distinct CDR3 sequences, more than 20% of them seen once. The data derive from a study of regulatory T cells in long-lasting Graves disease. Whole-study findings and limits: Newly diagnosed patients shared about a thousand public clonotypes; persistent patients shared approximately 2,900.

Indicated time point: persistent/refractory GD, antithyroid drugs over 5 years with positive TRAb. The TCR library used RNA extracted from PBMCs. The sequence was collected from a woman aged 35 to 49 with Graves disease. The sequences come from peripheral blood mononuclear cells (PBMCs), collected when the disease was refractory, from a patient treated with antithyroid drugs.

The CDR3 here is CARLLAELTDTQYF. Here the CDR3 DNA reads TGTGCCAGGCTTTTAGCGGAGCTCACAGATACGCAGTATTTT. The chain is built from TRBV6-1 and TRBJ2-3; TRBD2 is a possible D gene (6 bases). Germline V gives CDR1 MNHNS, CDR2 SASEGT. The CDR3 runs 14 residues. Trimming pared 9 bases from V and 2 bases from J, leaving 15 bases between.